This passage covers 7 T cell receptor beta chains from one sample sequenced in a study of beta chain features in type 1 diabetes. The authors reverse transcribed all of the isolated RNA, so sequencing captured expressed TCRB transcripts. Sequencing was performed with immunoSEQ multiplex PCR; in TCRdb, only in-frame clones are kept and a portion is missing. The data show around 300,000 clones, with approximately 8.1% seen just once and 1% held by the top ten. Sequences were obtained from central memory CD4+ T cells from blood. Receptors originate from a woman between 18 and 30 years old in good health.

CDR3 nucleotides: TGCGCCAGCAGCTCGCCGGGGTCCTACAATGAGCAGTTCTTC. This encodes CASSSPGSYNEQFF. This rearrangement joins TRBV5-1 to TRBJ2-1, with D perhaps matching TRBD2 (5 bases). CDR1 SGHRS and CDR2 YFSETQ come from the germline V gene. The CDR3 spans 14 residues. The V end was cut by 3 bases, the J end by 1 base, with 8 bases between.

This clone was counted a few times. V usage is TRBV6-6 and J usage is TRBJ2-3, with D possibly matching TRBD1 (5 bases). Germline V lookup: CDR1 MNHNY, CDR2 SVGAGI (reference sequence). The V end was cut by 2 bases, the J end by 4 bases, with 7 bases between. CDR3 length: 13 residues. The CDR3 DNA reads TGTGCCAGCAGTTACCAGGGTTCAGATACGCAGTATTTT. Its protein product is CASSYQGSDTQYF.

V and J are TRBV29-1 and TRBJ2-5; no definite D call. This CDR3 has 14 residues. Germline lookup yields CDR1 SQVTM and CDR2 ANQGSEA. Trimming left V 2 bases short and J 5 bases short, with 15 bases between. CDR3 amino acids: CSVEWGSVGETQYF. The CDR3 region has the DNA TGCAGCGTTGAATGGGGATCGGTCGGGGAGACCCAGTACTTC.

The rearrangement links TRBV7-2 to TRBJ1-6, with 8 positions matching TRBD1. The V segment lost 0 bases and the J segment 9 bases; nucleotides outside the gene matches: 7. Germline-derived CDR1 and CDR2 are SGHTA and FQGNSA. The CDR3 sequence is 16 residues long. This CDR3 reads CASSLAGTGLSSPLHF. The CDR3 DNA is TGTGCCAGCAGCTTAGCAGGGACAGGCCTGAGTTCACCCCTCCACTTT.

The CDR3 DNA is TGTGCCAGCAGCCCCCAGTATTCAGGGCACCAAGAGACCCAGTACTTC. It is translated as CASSPQYSGHQETQYF. The J gene is TRBJ2-5, the V gene TRBV11-1; a weak D match, TRBD1 (5 bases). CDR1 SGHAT and CDR2 FQDESV come from the germline V gene (reference sequence). Trimming stripped 5 bases from V and 0 bases from J, with 16 bases between. The CDR3 has 16 residues.

The chain is built from TRBV11-3 and TRBJ2-7; TRBD2 matches at 7 bases. Germline assignment: CDR1 SGHNT and CDR2 YENEEA. The CDR3 extends over 14 amino acids. The V gene end was trimmed by 5 bases and the J gene end by 3 bases; junction bases not matched to a gene: 7. The CDR3 bases are TGTGCCAGCAGCCGTAGCGGGTCCCGCTACGAGCAGTACTTC. This translates into CASSRSGSRYEQYF. Full variable domain (outside the CDR3, taken from reference TRBV11-3 and TRBJ2-7): EAGVVQSPRYKIIEKKQPVAFWCNPISGHNTLYWYLQNLGQGPELLIRYENEEAVDDSQLPKDRFSAERLKGVDSTLKIQPAELGDSAVYLCASSRSGSRYEQYFGPGTRLTVT.

This clone showed up just a few times. The chain employs TRBV7-8 and TRBJ2-3, with 8 bases fitting TRBD2. Trimming at V came to 4 bases and at J to 0 bases, leaving 6 bases not matched to a gene. This CDR3 contains 16 residues. Germline CDR1 reads SGHVS; CDR2 reads FQNEAQ. The CDR3 DNA reads TGTGCCAGCAGCTCGAAGCGGGAGCAAAGCACAGATACGCAGTATTTT. Translated, it gives CASSSKREQSTDTQYF.